Detailed here is one TCR beta chain. This sample was included in a study of blood T cell repertoires in COVID-19. Across the study: The United States, Italy and Spain were the sources of the acute and convalescent COVID-19 samples. PBMCs, B-cell-depleted T cells, or T cells provided the cDNA or gDNA that made up the material.

Original methodology: Reference gene primer amplification yielded estimated nucleated cell counts. The table came from immunoSEQ multiplex PCR; TCRdb's copy has only in-frame clones and leaves some out. V and J calls and clone size are as listed in that table; D and trimming were resolved from the DNA. The table includes about 120,000 clones, roughly 87% detected once. This CDR3 comprises 15 residues. V was clipped by 5 bases and J by 4 bases, with 17 bases between them. CDR1 and CDR2 from the germline V gene are LNHDA and SQIVND (reference sequence). This rearrangement joins TRBV19 to TRBJ1-2; maybe TRBD1 (5 bases). The source material was peripheral blood. The TCR comes from a man at least 80 years old with acute or convalescent COVID-19. The CDR3 nucleotides are TGTGCCAGTAGTTCCGACCCCAGGGCTGGCTATGGCTACACCTTC. As protein: CASSSDPRAGYGYTF.